This TCR beta chain emerged from a study of T cells in Graves' hyperthyroidism and ophthalmopathy. Overall study results and limits: Ophthalmopathy got predicted by the model a median around 6.6 months before its onset.

This clonotype was seen repeatedly, ten times or more. Its antigen is still unknown. The source material, RNA transcripts, was used to amplify TCR beta CDR3 regions. Researchers ran a first-round RT-PCR on the TCR CDR3 using the HTBI primer set. TCRdb ran MiXCR on the multiplex PCR reads and lists one entry per CDR3 protein. This table has approximately 600,000 distinct CDR3 sequences, more than 20% appearing once. In germline, CDR1 is GTSNPN, CDR2 SVGIG (reference sequence). The CDR3 is 13 amino acids. V was clipped by 4 bases and J by 1 base, with 10 bases between them. This chain connects TRBV30 to TRBJ1-2; tentatively, D is TRBD1 (5 bases). Sequenced material: blood. The sequence was collected from a man aged 30 to 45 with Graves' ophthalmopathy. The CDR3 region is CAWTGTDNYGYTF. CDR3 nucleotides: TGTGCCTGGACTGGGACGGATAACTATGGCTACACCTTC.